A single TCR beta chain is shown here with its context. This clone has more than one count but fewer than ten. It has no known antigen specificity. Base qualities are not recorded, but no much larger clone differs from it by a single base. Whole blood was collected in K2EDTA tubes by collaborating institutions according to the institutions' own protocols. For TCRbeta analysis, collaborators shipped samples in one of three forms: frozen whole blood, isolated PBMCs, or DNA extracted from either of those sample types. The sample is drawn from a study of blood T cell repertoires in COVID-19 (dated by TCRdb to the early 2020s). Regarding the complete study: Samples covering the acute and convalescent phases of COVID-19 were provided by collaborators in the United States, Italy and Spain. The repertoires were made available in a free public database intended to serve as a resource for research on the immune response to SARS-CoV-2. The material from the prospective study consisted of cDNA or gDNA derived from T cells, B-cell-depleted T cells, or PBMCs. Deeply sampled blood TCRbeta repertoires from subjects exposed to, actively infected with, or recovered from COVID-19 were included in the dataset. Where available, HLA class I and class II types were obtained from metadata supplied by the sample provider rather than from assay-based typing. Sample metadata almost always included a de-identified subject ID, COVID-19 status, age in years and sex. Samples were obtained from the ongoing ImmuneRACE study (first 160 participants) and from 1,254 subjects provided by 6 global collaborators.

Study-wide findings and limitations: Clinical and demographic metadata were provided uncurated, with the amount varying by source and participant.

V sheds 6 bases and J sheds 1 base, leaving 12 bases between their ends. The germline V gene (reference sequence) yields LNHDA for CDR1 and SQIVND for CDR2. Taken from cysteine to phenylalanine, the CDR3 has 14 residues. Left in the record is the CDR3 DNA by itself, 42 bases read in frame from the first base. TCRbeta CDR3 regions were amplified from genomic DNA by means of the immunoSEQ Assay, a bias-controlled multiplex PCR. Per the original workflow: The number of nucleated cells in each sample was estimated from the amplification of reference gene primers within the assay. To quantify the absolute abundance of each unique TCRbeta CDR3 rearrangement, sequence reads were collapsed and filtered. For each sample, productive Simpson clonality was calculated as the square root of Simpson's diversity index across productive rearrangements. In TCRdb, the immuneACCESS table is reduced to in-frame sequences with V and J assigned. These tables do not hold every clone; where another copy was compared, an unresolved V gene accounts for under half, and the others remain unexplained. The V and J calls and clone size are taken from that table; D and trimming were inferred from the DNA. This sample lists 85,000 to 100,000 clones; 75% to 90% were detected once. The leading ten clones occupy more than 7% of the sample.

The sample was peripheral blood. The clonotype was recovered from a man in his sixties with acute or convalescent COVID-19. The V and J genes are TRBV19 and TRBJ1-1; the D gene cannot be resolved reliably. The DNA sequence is TGTGCCAGTAGCCTACGGGGAGCGAACACTGAAGCTTTCTTT. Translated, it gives CASSLRGANTEAFF.